Presented here are 25 T cell receptor beta chains from one specimen sequenced in a study of T cells in Graves' hyperthyroidism and ophthalmopathy. TCR beta CDR3 sequences were amplified from RNA transcripts. The study used the HTBI primer set for a first-round RT-PCR of the TCR CDR3. TCRdb used MiXCR to reprocess the multiplex PCR reads, holding one entry per CDR3 protein. The repertoire holds more than 50,000 distinct CDR3 sequences, roughly 49% seen once, with 12% in the top ten. Material for sequencing was blood. The receptor source for this set is a woman in her 30s with Graves' ophthalmopathy.

Many counts were recorded for this clonotype. This chain links TRBV19 with TRBJ2-7; 9 bases line up with TRBD1. V trimming: 8 bases; J trimming: 6 bases; junction bases outside the gene matches: 11. CDR1 LNHDA and CDR2 SQIVND come from the germline V gene (reference sequence). The CDR3 consists of 14 residues. The CDR3 here is CASSLADRGFEQYF. CDR3 sequence (DNA): TGTGCCAGTTCCCTCGCGGACAGGGGATTCGAGCAGTACTTC. The full variable domain, its missing parts supplied by reference TRBV19 and TRBJ2-7, is DGGITQSPKYLFRKEGQNVTLSCEQNLNHDAMYWYRQDPGQGLRLIYYSQIVNDFQKGDIAEGYSVSREKKESFPLTVTSAQKNPTAFYLCASSLADRGFEQYFGPGTRLTVT.

This clonotype showed up many times. The V gene is TRBV27, the J gene TRBJ2-1; 15 bases map to TRBD2. The germline CDR1 and CDR2 sequences are MNHEY and SMNVEV (reference sequence). Trimming at V came to 5 bases and at J to 8 bases, leaving 10 bases not matched to a gene. The CDR3 contains 17 residues. The CDR3 sequence is CASSPGLAGGRGDEQFF. CDR3 DNA sequence: TGTGCCAGCAGTCCAGGACTAGCGGGAGGGCGTGGAGATGAGCAGTTCTTC.

The gene calls are TRBV7-8 and TRBJ2-7; the match to TRBD2 covers 9 bases. The germline gives CDR1 SGHVS, CDR2 FQNEAQ. Trimming took 1 base from V and 3 from J; bases not matched to a gene: 7. The length of the CDR3 is 16 residues. The CDR3 is CASSLGVGTSYYEQYF. Written as DNA, the CDR3 is TGTGCCAGCAGCTTAGGGGTGGGGACTAGCTACTACGAGCAGTACTTC.

Many counts were recorded for this clonotype. CDR3 region: CASSFGAYGAGELFF. In DNA, the CDR3 is TGTGCCAGCAGTTTCGGTGCCTACGGTGCCGGGGAGCTGTTTTTT. The chain carries TRBV12-3 or TRBV12-4 and TRBJ2-2; no firm D call. The V end was cut by 3 bases, the J end by 6 bases, with 14 bases between. This CDR3 has 15 residues.

This clonotype was seen repeatedly, ten times or more. The rearrangement uses TRBV12-3 or TRBV12-4 and TRBJ2-3, with D possibly TRBD1 on 6 matching bases. With 3 bases removed from V and 5 bases from J, the gap between germline ends came to 12 bases. This CDR3 has 14 residues. The CDR3 loop is CASSFGQGLDTQYF. CDR3 in DNA: TGTGCCAGCAGTTTCGGGCAGGGGCTAGATACGCAGTATTTT.

This clonotype was found once. The chain employs TRBV20-1 and TRBJ1-5; 7 bases are a match to TRBD1. CDR1 DFQATT and CDR2 SNEGSKA come from the germline V gene (reference sequence). The CDR3 totals 14 residues. The V gene end was trimmed by 6 bases and the J gene end by 3 bases; junction bases not matched to a gene: 8. The CDR3 bases are TGCAGTGCCCAACAGGGGTGGGCCAATCAGCCCCAGCATTTT. Translation: CSAQQGWANQPQHF.

The V call is TRBV9, the J call TRBJ2-5, with 7 bases that match TRBD1. The CDR3 extends over 13 amino acids. Germline CDR1 reads SGDLS; CDR2 reads YYNGEE. Trimming removed 6 bases from V and 2 bases from J; junction bases left unmatched: 4. CDR3 sequence (DNA): TGTGCCAGCACTTCAGGGGGACAAGAGACCCAGTACTTC. It codes for CASTSGGQETQYF.

This clonotype was counted once. V is TRBV9 and J is TRBJ2-3, with D possibly matching TRBD1 (5 bases). In germline, CDR1 is SGDLS, CDR2 YYNGEE. Trimming removed 3 bases from V and 11 bases from J, with 16 bases in between. The CDR3 length is 13 residues. CDR3 DNA: TGTGCCAGCAGCGCGCTCCAGGGCAATGAGCAGTATTTT. The encoded protein is CASSALQGNEQYF. Filled out from reference TRBV9 and TRBJ2-3, the complete variable domain reads DSGVTQTPKHLITATGQRVTLRCSPRSGDLSVYWYQQSLDQGLQFLIQYYNGEERAKGNILERFSAQQFPDLHSELNLSSLELGDSALYFCASSALQGNEQYFGPGTRLTVL.

This clonotype came up once. The rearrangement uses TRBV20-1 and TRBJ2-1; 8 positions match TRBD1. J lost 8 bases, V lost 3 bases, and 6 bases had no gene match. There are 13 residues in the CDR3. Per the germline V gene, CDR1 is DFQATT and CDR2 is SNEGSKA (reference sequence). CDR3 sequence (DNA): TGCAGTGCTAGGACAGGGGTGAGAGATGAGCAGTTCTTC. It is translated as CSARTGVRDEQFF.

The genes are TRBV20-1 and TRBJ2-7, with TRBD1 identical over 8 bases. The germline V gene has CDR1 DFQATT and CDR2 SNEGSKA (reference sequence). Losses at the gene ends were 1 base for V and 7 bases for J; bases not matched to a gene: 9. CDR3 size: 14 residues. The CDR3 DNA reads as TGCAGTGCTAGAGTTCAGGGGGCGTGGAGGGAGCAGTACTTC. Its protein is CSARVQGAWREQYF.

This clonotype was observed at least ten times. The chain has TRBV6-2 or TRBV6-3 and TRBJ1-5; D is unclear. This CDR3 spans 13 amino acids. Germline V gene data show CDR1 as MNHEY and CDR2 as SVGEGT. V gave up 2 bases and J gave up 2 bases, with 4 bases separating them. CDR3 protein: CASSYMGNQPQHF. CDR3 in DNA: TGTGCCAGCAGTTACATGGGCAATCAGCCCCAGCATTTT.

The gene calls are TRBV12-2 and TRBJ2-1; the D segment call TRBD1 is taken from the table without a DNA check. TRBV12-2 corresponds to a pseudogene. The CDR3 contains 16 residues. CDR3 nucleotide sequence: TGTGCAAGTCGCTTAGGGGGGCGGCAATTTTACAATGAGCAGTTCTTC. It specifies CASRLGGRQFYNEQFF.

Comment on this clonotype: The final CDR3 position lacks the conserved phenylalanine or tryptophan, pointing to a likely read error. V is TRBV7-9 and J is TRBJ2-2; no reliable D call. Per the germline V gene, CDR1 is SEHNR and CDR2 is FQNEAQ (reference sequence). V lost 3 bases, J lost 11 bases, and 10 bases lay in between. The CDR3 contains 12 residues. This chain's CDR3 is CASSFQAVELFL. For the CDR3, the DNA is TGTGCCAGCAGCTTTCAGGCAGTAGAGCTGTTTCTT.

About this clonotype itself: Relative to the germline gene, one junction end is altered; a read error may explain this. V usage is TRBV7-9 and J usage is TRBJ2-7, with D possibly matching TRBD2 (6 bases). Germline-derived CDR1 and CDR2 are SEHNR and FQNEAQ (reference sequence). This CDR3 contains 13 residues. CDR3 sequence reads: CAGSVGRSDEQYF. The CDR3, as DNA: TGTGCCGGCAGCGTAGGGAGGAGTGACGAGCAGTACTTC.

This chain links TRBV29-1 with TRBJ1-5; D ambiguous. V lost 0 bases to trimming and J lost 14 bases, with 14 bases between them. The CDR3 has 12 amino acids. Germline lookup yields CDR1 SQVTM and CDR2 ANQGSEA. CDR3 sequence (DNA): TGCAGCGTTGAAGATGGGCAGGCCTACGAGCATTTT. Amino acid sequence: CSVEDGQAYEHF.

This clonotype occurred once. This chain links TRBV7-2 with TRBJ1-1; D may be TRBD1 (6 bases). CDR3 length: 15 residues. The V gene's germline CDR1 is SGHTA and CDR2 FQGNSA. Trimming took off 4 bases at V and 11 bases at J, with 23 bases between the two ends. CDR3 amino acids: CASSSDGKQGLTAFF. The CDR3 nucleotides are TGTGCCAGCAGCTCAGACGGGAAACAGGGTCTGACGGCTTTCTTT.

The chain carries TRBV20-1 and TRBJ2-3, with 12 bases matching TRBD2. The germline CDR1 and CDR2 sequences are DFQATT and SNEGSKA (reference sequence). V gave up 4 bases and J gave up 6 bases; unmatched junction bases: 11. This CDR3 has 16 amino acids. CDR3: CSATGLAGGLLDTQYF. In DNA, the CDR3 is TGCAGTGCTACCGGGCTAGCGGGAGGGCTACTGGATACGCAGTATTTT.

The rearrangement uses TRBV7-3 and TRBJ2-3, with TRBD1 matching 8 bases. The junction had 6 bases not matched to a gene; V was cut back by 5 bases and J by 2 bases. Germline V gene lookup returns CDR1 SGHTA and CDR2 FQGTGA. The CDR3 consists of 15 residues. CDR3 coding DNA: TGTGCCAGCAGCCCCAGGGGGCGCCCCACAGATACGCAGTATTTT. This gives the protein CASSPRGRPTDTQYF.

The J gene is TRBJ2-1, the V gene TRBV7-2, with 10 nucleotides matching TRBD1. The CDR3 covers 16 residues. Unmatched junction bases numbered 6, after V lost 3 bases and J lost 4 bases. The germline gives CDR1 SGHTA, CDR2 FQGNSA. Written as DNA, the CDR3 is TGTGCCAGCAGCTTGACCGGGACAGGGGATTACAATGAGCAGTTCTTC. Translation gives CASSLTGTGDYNEQFF.

The V gene is TRBV7-9, the J gene TRBJ2-5; 9 bases match TRBD1. V was pared by 2 bases and J by 5 bases, with 6 bases of the junction left unmatched. The CDR3 sequence is 15 residues long. The germline CDR1 and CDR2 sequences are SEHNR and FQNEAQ (reference sequence). CDR3 residues: CASSLPGQGTETQYF. CDR3 nucleotides: TGTGCCAGCAGCTTACCGGGACAGGGCACGGAGACCCAGTACTTC. Using reference TRBV7-9 and TRBJ2-5 for the parts outside the CDR3, the full variable domain is DTGVSQNPRHKITKRGQNVTFRCDPISEHNRLYWYRQTLGQGPEFLTYFQNEAQLEKSRLLSDRFSAERPKGSFSTLEIQRTEQGDSAMYLCASSLPGQGTETQYFGPGTRLLVL.

The rearrangement joins TRBV4-2 to TRBJ1-4, with a weak D call TRBD1 (5 bases). The CDR3 has 17 amino acids. V was shortened by 1 base and J by 8 bases, with 20 bases between the two germline ends. Germline-derived CDR1 and CDR2 are LGHNA and YNFKEQ. This chain's CDR3 is CASSQGKGQSSREKLFF. In nucleotides, the CDR3 is TGTGCCAGCAGCCAAGGAAAAGGACAATCCTCGAGGGAAAAACTGTTTTTT.

This clonotype was counted ten times or more. V gene TRBV9 combines with J gene TRBJ2-3; tentative D call: TRBD2 (6 bases). CDR1 and CDR2 (germline): SGDLS, YYNGEE. This CDR3 has 14 amino acids. V dropped 3 bases and J dropped 0 bases, with 8 bases sitting between them. The CDR3 loop is CASSGEASTDTQYF. CDR3 nucleotide sequence: TGTGCCAGCAGCGGGGAGGCGAGCACAGATACGCAGTATTTT.

This clonotype was observed many times. V is TRBV27 and J is TRBJ1-6, with a possible D match to TRBD1 (5 bases). Germline V CDR1 and CDR2: MNHEY, SMNVEV (reference sequence). V dropped 4 bases and J dropped 3 bases, with 13 bases sitting between them. The CDR3 contains 16 residues. The CDR3 DNA reads TGTGCCAGCAGTTACCGCCTCACAGGCTATAATTCACCCCTCCACTTT. Protein sequence: CASSYRLTGYNSPLHF.

This chain connects TRBV7-3 to TRBJ2-1; D may correspond to TRBD1 or TRBD2 (5 bases each). CDR3 size: 13 residues. From germline, CDR1 is SGHTA and CDR2 FQGTGA. V gave up 4 bases and J gave up 6 bases, with 10 bases separating them. CDR3 residues: CASSWDPGNEQFF. In DNA form, the CDR3 reads TGTGCCAGCAGCTGGGACCCCGGCAATGAGCAGTTCTTC.

The rearrangement joins TRBV4-1 to TRBJ2-1, with D possibly TRBD2 on 6 matching bases. The CDR3 is 13 amino acids. V dropped 3 bases and J dropped 8 bases, with 11 bases sitting between them. Germline CDR1 reads MGHRA; CDR2 reads YSYEKL. The CDR3 loop reads CASSQGGVDEQFF. DNA for the CDR3: TGCGCCAGCAGCCAGGGAGGAGTCGATGAGCAGTTCTTC.